What follows are 9 T cell receptor beta chains derived from one specimen sequenced in a study of CD8+CD57+ T cells in acquired aplastic anemia. TCR beta VDJ and CDR3 profiles were obtained from a genomic DNA template. TCRdb passed the reads through MiXCR, listing each CDR3 protein once. The data contain 80,000 to 100,000 distinct CDR3 sequences, roughly two thirds of them singletons. Patients chosen for sequencing had shown CD8+CD57+ cell expansion by flow cytometry. Sequenced material: sorted CD4+, CD8+, or CD8+CD57+ T cells (not recorded which) from PBMCs. The origin of the receptors is a human donor with aplastic anemia.

This clonotype was detected ten times or more. CDR3 residues: CSVAGGSSYEQYF. CDR3 coding DNA: TGCAGCGTCGCAGGGGGTAGCTCCTACGAGCAGTACTTC. The J gene is TRBJ2-7, the V gene TRBV29-1, with TRBD1 matching 7 bases. The CDR3 consists of 13 residues. Germline V CDR1 and CDR2: SQVTM, ANQGSEA. With 6 bases clipped from V and 0 bases from J, the junction kept 5 bases outside the gene matches.

The V gene is TRBV15, the J gene TRBJ2-3, with a weak D call TRBD1 (6 bases). The V end lost 1 base, the J end lost 3 bases, and 11 bases lay between the germline ends. This CDR3 has 15 residues. CDR1 and CDR2 from the germline V gene are LNHNV and YYDKDF (reference sequence). CDR3 region: CATSRGQETTDTQYF. CDR3 bases: TGTGCCACCAGCAGAGGACAGGAAACTACAGATACGCAGTATTTT.

The chain is built from TRBV24-1 and TRBJ2-3, with D possibly called TRBD1 or TRBD2 (6 bases each). CDR1 is KGHDR, CDR2 SFDVKD, per germline. The CDR3 is 13 residues long. Trimming cost V 9 bases and J 2 bases, with 11 bases left between them. The CDR3 reads CATGGRFTDTQYF. Written as DNA, the CDR3 is TGTGCCACCGGGGGGCGGTTCACAGATACGCAGTATTTT.

The chain carries TRBV9 and TRBJ1-2; D is unclear. The CDR3 is 12 amino acids. Between the trimmed V and J ends, which lost 3 bases and 7 bases, there was a span of 10 bases. From germline, CDR1 is SGDLS and CDR2 YYNGEE. Written as DNA, the CDR3 is TGTGCCAGCAGCGAAACCTCTCGTGGCTACACCTTC. Translating it yields CASSETSRGYTF.

The J gene is TRBJ2-3, the V gene TRBV10-3, with TRBD1 matching over 10 bases. Germline lookup yields CDR1 ENHRY and CDR2 SYGVKD. The length of the CDR3 is 15 residues. V lost 4 bases, J lost 2 bases, and 3 bases stayed unmatched. CDR3 amino acids: CAISAGQGFTDTQYF. CDR3 nucleotides: TGTGCCATCAGTGCGGGACAGGGGTTCACAGATACGCAGTATTTT.

The rearrangement links TRBV2 to TRBJ2-7; the match to TRBD2 covers 9 bases. With 2 bases clipped from V and 4 bases from J, the junction kept 6 bases outside the gene matches. CDR1 SNHLY and CDR2 FYNNEI come from the germline V gene. This CDR3 spans 15 amino acids. CDR3 nucleotides: TGTGCCAGCAGTGAACGAGCGGGAGGTAGTTACGAGCAGTACTTC. This translates into CASSERAGGSYEQYF. Full variable domain (rest looked up from reference TRBV2 and TRBJ2-7): EPEVTQTPSHQVTQMGQEVILRCVPISNHLYFYWYRQILGQKVEFLVSFYNNEISEKSEIFDDQFSVERPDGSNFTLKIRSTKLEDSAMYFCASSERAGGSYEQYFGPGTRLTVT.

The chain recombines TRBV24-1 with TRBJ2-7; possible D gene TRBD2, 6 bases. The CDR3 covers 15 residues. V shed 3 bases and J shed 1 base, with 12 bases lying between them. The germline V gene has CDR1 KGHDR and CDR2 SFDVKD. For the CDR3, the DNA is TGTGCCACCAGTGATCCCAGACTAGGTTCCTACGAGCAGTACTTC. Encoded protein: CATSDPRLGSYEQYF.

This clonotype has a handful of counts. CDR3 sequence: CASRPGTGGWQPQHF. The CDR3, as DNA: TGTGCCAGTAGACCTGGGACAGGGGGCTGGCAGCCCCAGCATTTT. The chain has TRBV19 and TRBJ1-5; 12 bases fit TRBD1. J was trimmed by 7 bases and V by 6 bases; bases with no gene match: 7. The CDR3 runs to 15 residues. The germline V gene has CDR1 LNHDA and CDR2 SQIVND (reference sequence).

The table lists this clonotype with a few counts. The genes are TRBV2 and TRBJ2-7; 8 bases are shared with TRBD1. Germline lookup yields CDR1 SNHLY and CDR2 FYNNEI. J was trimmed by 5 bases and V by 4 bases; bases with no gene match: 7. The length of the CDR3 is 14 residues. CDR3 DNA sequence: TGTGCCAGCAGTGTAGGCAGGGGGCAGGACGAGCAGTACTTC. As protein: CASSVGRGQDEQYF.